A single sample is the source of the 15 T cell receptor beta chains below, sequenced in a study of T-cell reconstitution after alpha-beta-depleted transplantation in children. Researchers prepared the TCRbeta library using unique molecular identifiers, the study reports. One entry per CDR3 protein results from TCRdb running MiXCR on the PCR reads. The sample lists 500,000 to 750,000 distinct CDR3 sequences, over 10% occurring once. The sample in question was PBMCs, mostly from graft donor cells, obtained 360 days after TCRalphabeta/CD19-depleted stem cell transplant. Receptors originate from a male patient between 5 and 17 years old who had a stem cell transplant for acute myeloid leukemia, so the T cells may come from the graft donor.

The chain employs TRBV15 and TRBJ2-1, with D possibly TRBD1 on 5 matching bases. Germline CDR1 and CDR2: LNHNV and YYDKDF (reference sequence). Trimming shortened V by 7 bases and J by 1 base, and 11 bases separated the two germline ends. This CDR3 has 14 amino acids. CDR3 in amino acids: CATMGQTSYNEQFF. The CDR3 DNA sequence: TGTGCCACCATGGGGCAGACTTCCTACAATGAGCAGTTCTTC.

J is TRBJ2-7 and V is TRBV7-6, with 15 positions matching TRBD2. J lost 0 bases, V lost 5 bases, and 5 bases had no gene match. This CDR3 comprises 17 residues. The V gene's germline CDR1 is SGHVS and CDR2 FNYEAQ. Written as DNA, the CDR3 is TGTGCCAGCAGCCCTGGACTAGCGGGAGGGTTCTCCTACGAGCAGTACTTC. The encoded protein is CASSPGLAGGFSYEQYF.

The sample holds a few counts of this clonotype. The CDR3 protein is CASGPRVTTSDTQYF. The DNA for the CDR3 is TGCGCCAGCGGTCCCCGGGTGACTACATCAGATACGCAGTATTTT. The chain has TRBV5-1 and TRBJ2-3; D perhaps matches TRBD2 (5 bases). The CDR3 length is 15 residues. V lost 7 bases and J lost 4, with 19 bases in between. Germline CDR1 and CDR2: SGHRS and YFSETQ.

The sample holds a few counts of this clonotype. The chain carries TRBV28 and TRBJ2-7; D not certain. V was clipped by 4 bases and J by 6 bases, with 13 bases between them. Germline V CDR1 and CDR2: MDHEN, SYDVKM. This CDR3 is 13 amino acids long. The CDR3 spells CASSWVRASEQYF. The CDR3 bases are TGTGCCAGCAGTTGGGTTCGAGCGTCCGAGCAGTACTTC.

Only a few counts were recorded for this clonotype. The V and J genes are TRBV15 and TRBJ2-7; 9 bases fit TRBD1. The CDR3 loop spans 16 amino acids. The J segment lost 4 bases and the V segment lost 6 bases, leaving 13 bases of the junction unmatched. Per germline, CDR1 LNHNV and CDR2 YYDKDF (reference sequence). CDR3 sequence reads: CATSLFAGTGTYEQYF. CDR3 bases: TGTGCCACCAGTTTATTCGCCGGGACAGGGACGTACGAGCAGTACTTC.

The gene calls are TRBV6-2 or TRBV6-3 and TRBJ2-7; TRBD1 matches 10 bases. The length of the CDR3 is 13 residues. J gave up 3 bases and V 10 bases, and 6 bases lay outside the gene matches. From germline, CDR1 is MNHEY and CDR2 SVGEGT. The CDR3 loop is CAKGQGPFYEQYF. The CDR3 DNA is TGTGCCAAGGGACAGGGGCCGTTCTACGAGCAGTACTTC.

This clonotype has at least ten counts. J is TRBJ2-1 and V is TRBV7-9; 7 nucleotides align to TRBD1. CDR3 length equals 12 residues. Trimming removed 4 bases from V and 9 bases from J; junction bases left unmatched: 3. In germline, CDR1 is SEHNR, CDR2 FQNEAQ (reference sequence). The CDR3 bases are TGTGCCAGCAGCTCCCCAGGGGGTGAGCAGTTCTTC. This encodes CASSSPGGEQFF.

This clonotype was seen more than once but under ten times. V and J are TRBV7-9 and TRBJ1-2; TRBD1 might be the D (5 bases). This CDR3 is built from 15 residues. Trimming took 1 base from V and 4 from J, leaving 13 bases between them. The germline V gene has CDR1 SEHNR and CDR2 FQNEAQ (reference sequence). CDR3 DNA sequence: TGTGCCAGCAGCTTAGGGGCAGGAGGGGCCTATGGCTACACCTTC. This gives the protein CASSLGAGGAYGYTF.

The chain carries TRBV29-1 and TRBJ2-7; TRBD1 might be the D (6 bases). With 2 bases removed from V and 2 bases from J, the gap between germline ends came to 10 bases. CDR1 and CDR2 (germline): SQVTM, ANQGSEA. CDR3 length: 13 amino acids. The CDR3 bases are TGCAGCGTTGAACAGGGGTCCCCCTACGAGCAGTACTTC. Translation: CSVEQGSPYEQYF.

This clonotype was counted at least ten times. V and J are TRBV5-1 and TRBJ2-1; 7 nucleotides agree with TRBD2. Trimming took 4 bases from V and 2 from J; bases not matched to a gene: 9. This CDR3 has 16 amino acids. Germline loops: CDR1 SGHRS, CDR2 YFSETQ. The CDR3 bases are TGCGCCAGCAGCCCCGGTCCTAGCGGCACCTACAATGAGCAGTTCTTC. Amino acids: CASSPGPSGTYNEQFF.

The chain uses TRBV20-1 and TRBJ2-1; 10 bases fit TRBD1. J lost 2 bases, V lost 6 bases, and 4 bases had no gene match. Germline V gene data show CDR1 as DFQATT and CDR2 as SNEGSKA (reference sequence). This CDR3 comprises 14 residues. CDR3 nucleotides: TGCAGTGCCCTCGGGACAGGGGCCTACAATGAGCAGTTCTTC. It translates to CSALGTGAYNEQFF.

The chain combines TRBV28 with TRBJ2-7; the match to TRBD2 covers 8 bases. CDR3 size: 15 residues. The V gene's germline CDR1 is MDHEN and CDR2 SYDVKM. V dropped 5 bases and J dropped 4; count of bases not matched to a gene: 10. Here the CDR3 reads CASSTSSGSFYEQYF. In DNA, the CDR3 is TGTGCCAGCAGTACCTCTAGCGGGTCATTTTACGAGCAGTACTTC.

This clonotype was seen more than once but under ten times. This chain uses TRBV11-1 with TRBJ2-2, with 9 bases lining up with TRBD2. This CDR3 is built from 16 residues. CDR1 is SGHAT, CDR2 FQDESV, per germline (reference sequence). Germline trimming cut 4 bases from V and 4 bases from J; bases unmatched to any gene: 7. The CDR3 region has the DNA TGTGCCAGCAGCTCACGGGGACTAGCAAGCACCGGGGAGCTGTTTTTT. It codes for CASSSRGLASTGELFF.

J is TRBJ2-5 and V is TRBV6-2 or TRBV6-3; the D is unclear. CDR1 is MNHEY and CDR2 is SVGEGT in the germline V gene. CDR3 length: 12 residues. V shed 3 bases and J shed 2 bases, with 4 bases lying between them. CDR3 DNA: TGTGCCAGCAGTTATCTTCAAGAGACCCAGTACTTC. This translates into CASSYLQETQYF.

The chain's CDR3 is CASSLDLLTGIDGEQYF. The CDR3 nucleotides are TGTGCCAGCAGCTTGGACCTCTTGACAGGGATAGACGGCGAGCAGTACTTC. This chain links TRBV5-8 with TRBJ2-7; 7 bases line up with TRBD1. The CDR3 is 17 amino acids. Germline CDR1 reads SGHTS; CDR2 reads YDEGEE. Losses at the gene ends were 0 bases for V and 6 bases for J; bases not matched to a gene: 15.